This TCR beta chain is drawn from a study of OX40 agonist ivuxolimab in advanced cancers. Regarding the study as a whole: Among expanded peripheral T cells, antigen specificity went undetermined.

Method: immunoSEQ multiplex PCR; TCRdb's copy keeps in-frame clones and lacks some. This table has tens of thousands of clones, just under 95% appearing once. Comments on this clone: As yet, its antigen is unknown.

This TCR was sampled from an adult with an advanced solid tumor such as melanoma, head and neck, liver or kidney cancer. This material consisted of CD4+ or CD8+ T cells sorted from blood, taken in a trial of the OX40 agonist ivuxolimab.

As DNA, the CDR3 is TGTGCCAGTAGTCTCACTAGCGGGGGCCACACAGATACGCAGTATTTT. It specifies CASSLTSGGHTDTQYF. The rearrangement links TRBV19 to TRBJ2-3; 11 bases are a match to TRBD2. V lost 5 bases and J lost 2; bases outside the gene matches: 6. The CDR3 length is 16 residues. Germline V gene sequence: CDR1 LNHDA, CDR2 SQIVND (reference sequence).